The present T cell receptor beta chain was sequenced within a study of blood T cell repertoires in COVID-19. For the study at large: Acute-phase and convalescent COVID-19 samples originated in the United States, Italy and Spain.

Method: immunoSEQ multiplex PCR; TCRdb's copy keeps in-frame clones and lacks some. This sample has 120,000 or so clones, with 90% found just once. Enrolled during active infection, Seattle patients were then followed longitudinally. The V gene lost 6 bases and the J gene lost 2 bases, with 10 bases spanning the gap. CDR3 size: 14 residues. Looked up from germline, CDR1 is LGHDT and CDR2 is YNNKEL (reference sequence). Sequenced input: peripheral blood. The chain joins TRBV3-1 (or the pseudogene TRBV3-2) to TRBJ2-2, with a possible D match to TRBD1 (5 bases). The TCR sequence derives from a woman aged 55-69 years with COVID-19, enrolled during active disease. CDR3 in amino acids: CASSGQGNTGELFF. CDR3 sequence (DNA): TGTGCCAGCAGTGGTCAGGGAAACACCGGGGAGCTGTTTTTT.